The clone carrying this TCR beta chain has only a few counts. This entry comes from a study of T-cell memory formation after mild COVID-19. Trimming removed 3 bases from V and 9 bases from J, with 3 bases in between. In germline, CDR1 is SNHLY, CDR2 FYNNEI. CDR3 length: 10 residues. TCRdb called the 5' RACE reads again in MiXCR, with one record for every CDR3 protein. The table has about 320,000 distinct CDR3 sequences, around an eighth seen once. The chain carries TRBV2 and TRBJ2-1; D uncertain. The sample comprised PBMCs or a T cell subset sorted from them (not recorded which). This sequence originates from a man in his late teens or twenties who had mild COVID-19 (a few samples of this study predate the infection). Cell type and time point are not known. CDR3 bases: TGTGCCAGCAGTGACGGTGAGCAGTTCTTC. Its protein product is CASSDGEQFF. Full variable domain (missing parts from reference TRBV2 and TRBJ2-1): EPEVTQTPSHQVTQMGQEVILRCVPISNHLYFYWYRQILGQKVEFLVSFYNNEISEKSEIFDDQFSVERPDGSNFTLKIRSTKLEDSAMYFCASSDGEQFFGPGTRLTVL.